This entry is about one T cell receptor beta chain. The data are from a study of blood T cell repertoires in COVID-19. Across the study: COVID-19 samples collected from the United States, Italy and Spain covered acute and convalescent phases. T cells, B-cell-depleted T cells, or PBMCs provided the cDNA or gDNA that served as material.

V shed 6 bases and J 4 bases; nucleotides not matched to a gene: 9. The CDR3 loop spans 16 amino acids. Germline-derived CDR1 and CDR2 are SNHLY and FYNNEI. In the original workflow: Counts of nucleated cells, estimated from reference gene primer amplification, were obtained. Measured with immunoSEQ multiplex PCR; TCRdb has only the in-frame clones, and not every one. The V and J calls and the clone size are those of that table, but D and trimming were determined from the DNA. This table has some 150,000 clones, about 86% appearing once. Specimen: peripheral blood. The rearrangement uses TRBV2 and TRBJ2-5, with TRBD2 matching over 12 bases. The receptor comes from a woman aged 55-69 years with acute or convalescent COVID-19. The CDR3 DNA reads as TGTGCCAGCAGACAATCTCTAGCGGGGGGGCCAGAGACCCAGTACTTC. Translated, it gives CASRQSLAGGPETQYF.